A selection of T cell receptor beta chains follows, all from one sample in a study of blood T cell repertoires in COVID-19. Clones were sequenced by immunoSEQ multiplex PCR, and TCRdb holds only the in-frame ones, with some missing. The sample records 200,000 to 250,000 clones, about 85% being singletons. The sequencing input was PBMCs or T cells enriched from blood (not recorded which). These receptors originate from a man aged 30 to 39 who had recovered from COVID-19. The CDR3 runs from the conserved cysteine through the conserved F or W. D genes are given only for firm matches. A clone size is listed for some rows: how often the clone was seen (once, few, many), or a class if it is expanded.

V	J	D	size	CDR3	DNA
TRBV4-2	TRBJ1-4	.	.	CASSQVRGTNEKLFF	TGTGCCAGCAGCCAAGTCAGGGGAACTAATGAAAAACTGTTTTTT
TRBV30	TRBJ2-2	.	.	CAWNTGPGELFF	TGTGCCTGGAACACAGGGCCCGGGGAGCTGTTTTTT
TRBV30	TRBJ1-5	.	.	CAWRKTGLYSNQPQHF	TGTGCCTGGAGGAAGACGGGACTCTATAGCAATCAGCCCCAGCATTTT
TRBV5-1	TRBJ1-2	TRBD1	.	CASSLTGEVSGYTF	TGCGCCAGCAGCTTGACAGGGGAGGTTAGCGGCTACACCTTC
TRBV7-9	TRBJ1-1	.	.	CASSRWERDTEAFF	TGTGCCAGCAGTCGGTGGGAGAGGGACACTGAAGCTTTCTTT
TRBV19	TRBJ2-1	TRBD1	few	CASSKTGGYEQFF	TGTGCCAGTAGTAAGACAGGGGGCTATGAGCAGTTCTTC
TRBV5-1	TRBJ2-7	TRBD1	.	CASSKNSQGARYEQYF	TGCGCCAGCAGCAAGAACAGTCAGGGGGCAAGGTACGAGCAGTACTTC
TRBV5-1	TRBJ2-1	TRBD1	.	CASSLGGTDYNEQFF	TGCGCCAGCAGCTTGGGTGGGACAGATTACAATGAGCAGTTCTTC
TRBV9	TRBJ2-2	TRBD2	.	CASSVASGGNTGELFF	TGTGCCAGCAGCGTAGCCAGCGGGGGGAACACCGGGGAGCTGTTTTTT
TRBV4-3	TRBJ1-2	.	.	CASSQVGTLGLYGYTF	TGCGCCAGCAGCCAAGTAGGCACTTTAGGACTCTATGGCTACACCTTC
TRBV6-4	TRBJ1-4	.	.	CASSDSISAVGEKLFF	TGTGCCAGCAGTGACTCGATATCGGCGGTCGGGGAAAAACTGTTTTTT
TRBV19	TRBJ2-1	TRBD2	.	CASSVSGGAGEQFF	TGTGCCAGTAGCGTTAGCGGGGGGGCAGGTGAGCAGTTCTTC
TRBV25-1	TRBJ2-5	TRBD1	.	CATRTGIGETQYF	TGTGCCACCCGGACAGGGATCGGAGAGACCCAGTACTTC
TRBV4-2	TRBJ2-2	.	.	CASSQPNTGELFF	TGTGCCAGCAGCCAACCTAACACCGGGGAGCTGTTTTTT
TRBV19	TRBJ1-6	.	.	CASSPWGTNSPLHF	TGTGCCAGTAGCCCCTGGGGGACAAATTCACCCCTCCACTTT
TRBV6-5	TRBJ1-1	.	.	CASSRGRENTEAFF	TGTGCCAGCAGTCGAGGACGGGAGAACACTGAAGCTTTCTTT
TRBV5-4	TRBJ1-2	.	.	CASSSGAWSGYGYTF	TGTGCCAGCAGCTCCGGAGCGTGGTCGGGCTATGGCTACACCTTC
TRBV6-5	TRBJ2-2	.	.	CASRKDTNTGELFF	TGTGCCAGCAGGAAGGACACGAACACCGGGGAGCTGTTTTTT
TRBV4-1	TRBJ1-2	.	.	CASSQMTANYGYTF	TGCGCCAGCAGCCAAATGACAGCTAACTATGGCTACACCTTC
TRBV11-2	TRBJ2-3	TRBD1	.	CASSVGQAPDTQYF	TGTGCCAGCAGCGTGGGACAGGCCCCAGATACGCAGTATTTT
TRBV5-1	TRBJ1-5	.	.	CASSLEGQASQPQHF	TGCGCCAGCAGCTTGGAAGGACAAGCAAGTCAGCCCCAGCATTTT
TRBV5-1	TRBJ2-7	TRBD1	once	CASNRDSTFYEQYF	TGCGCCAGCAACCGGGACAGCACCTTCTACGAGCAGTACTTC
TRBV6-2/TRBV6-3	TRBJ1-4	.	.	CASSLQGGNEKLFF	TGTGCCAGCAGTCTACAGGGTGGCAATGAAAAACTGTTTTTT
TRBV28	TRBJ2-7	.	few	CASSTQQRIPVTYEQYF	TGTGCCAGCAGTACTCAACAGCGGATTCCAGTAACCTACGAGCAGTACTTC
TRBV2	TRBJ1-2	.	few	CASAAGGGYTF	TGTGCCAGCGCGGCTGGTGGGGGCTACACCTTC
TRBV4-2	TRBJ1-6	.	.	CASSQDGSTPNNSPLHF	TGTGCCAGCAGCCAAGATGGGTCGACACCCAATAATTCACCCCTCCACTTT
TRBV10-2	TRBJ2-7	TRBD2	.	CASLTSAYEQYF	TGCGCCAGCCTAACTAGCGCTTACGAGCAGTACTTC
TRBV6-5	TRBJ1-2	.	.	CASTGHLGYTF	TGTGCCAGCACCGGACACCTTGGCTACACCTTC
TRBV25-1	TRBJ1-6	TRBD1	.	CASSHTTGSHSPLHF	TGTGCCAGCAGTCACACGACAGGGTCTCATTCACCCCTCCACTTT
TRBV30	TRBJ2-5	TRBD1	.	CAAQQGGETQYF	TGTGCCGCTCAACAGGGGGGAGAGACCCAGTACTTC
TRBV30	TRBJ1-1	.	.	CAWNPSGGIEAFF	TGTGCCTGGAACCCTTCCGGGGGGATTGAAGCTTTCTTT
TRBV29-1	TRBJ1-1	.	.	CSVLGPEAFF	TGCAGCGTTCTGGGCCCTGAAGCTTTCTTT
TRBV7-2	TRBJ2-1	TRBD2	.	CASHRTSGAGAEQFF	TGTGCCAGCCACCGGACTAGCGGGGCGGGGGCTGAGCAGTTCTTC
TRBV5-1	TRBJ2-2	.	.	CASSWRALNTGELFF	TGCGCCAGCAGCTGGAGGGCCTTAAACACCGGGGAGCTGTTTTTT
TRBV9	TRBJ1-1	.	.	CASSVASQDTEAFF	TGTGCCAGCAGCGTAGCCTCACAGGACACTGAAGCTTTCTTT
TRBV11-3	TRBJ2-7	.	.	CASSPGDLHEQYF	TGTGCCAGCAGCCCGGGGGACTTGCACGAGCAGTACTTC
TRBV7-9	TRBJ2-7	TRBD2	.	CASSGGLAGVRYEQYF	TGTGCCAGCAGCGGGGGACTAGCGGGAGTCAGGTACGAGCAGTACTTC
TRBV30	TRBJ1-6	.	.	CAWSGGGGSPLHF	TGTGCCTGGAGTGGGGGGGGCGGATCACCCCTCCACTTT
TRBV7-2	TRBJ1-6	.	.	CASSRIYSPLHF	TGTGCCAGCAGCCGTATCTATTCACCCCTCCACTTT
TRBV28	TRBJ1-1	.	.	CASSRPGRNTEAFF	TGTGCCAGCTCCCGTCCGGGGAGGAACACTGAAGCTTTCTTT